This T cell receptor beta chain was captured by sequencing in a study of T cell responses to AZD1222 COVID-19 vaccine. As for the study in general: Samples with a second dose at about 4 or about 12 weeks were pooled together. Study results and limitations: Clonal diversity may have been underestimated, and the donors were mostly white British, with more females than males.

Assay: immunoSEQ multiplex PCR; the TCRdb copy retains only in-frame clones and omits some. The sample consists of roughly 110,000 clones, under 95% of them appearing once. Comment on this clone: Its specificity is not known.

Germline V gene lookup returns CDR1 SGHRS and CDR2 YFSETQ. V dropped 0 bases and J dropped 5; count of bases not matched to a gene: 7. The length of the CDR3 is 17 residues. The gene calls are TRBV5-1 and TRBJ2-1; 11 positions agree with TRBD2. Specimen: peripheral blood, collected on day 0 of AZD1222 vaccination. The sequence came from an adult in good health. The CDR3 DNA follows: TGCGCCAGCAGCTTGGTTTTTGCTAGCGGGGGGCACAATGAGCAGTTCTTC. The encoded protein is CASSLVFASGGHNEQFF.